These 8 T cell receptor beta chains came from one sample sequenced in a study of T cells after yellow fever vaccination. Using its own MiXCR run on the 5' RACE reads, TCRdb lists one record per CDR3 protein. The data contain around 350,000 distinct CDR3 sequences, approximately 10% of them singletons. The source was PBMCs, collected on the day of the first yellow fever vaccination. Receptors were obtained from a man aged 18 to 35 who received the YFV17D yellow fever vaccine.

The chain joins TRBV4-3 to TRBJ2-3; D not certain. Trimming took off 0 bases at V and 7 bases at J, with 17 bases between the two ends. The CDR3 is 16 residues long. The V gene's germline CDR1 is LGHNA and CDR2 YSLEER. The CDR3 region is CASSQERAEKAYTQYF. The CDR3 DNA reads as TGCGCCAGCAGCCAAGAGCGCGCTGAGAAGGCGTATACGCAGTATTTT.

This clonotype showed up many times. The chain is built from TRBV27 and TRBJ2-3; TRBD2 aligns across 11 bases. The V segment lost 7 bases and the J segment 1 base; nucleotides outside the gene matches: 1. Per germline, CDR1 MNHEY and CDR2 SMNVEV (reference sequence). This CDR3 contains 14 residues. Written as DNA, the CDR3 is TGTGCCAGCAAACTAGCGGGGGGCACAGATACGCAGTATTTT. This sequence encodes CASKLAGGTDTQYF.

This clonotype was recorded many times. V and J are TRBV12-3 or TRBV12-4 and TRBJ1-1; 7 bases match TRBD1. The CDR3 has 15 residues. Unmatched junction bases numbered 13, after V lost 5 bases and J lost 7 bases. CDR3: CASSPPDRVGVEAFF. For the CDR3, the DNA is TGTGCCAGCAGTCCCCCCGACAGGGTGGGAGTTGAAGCTTTCTTT.

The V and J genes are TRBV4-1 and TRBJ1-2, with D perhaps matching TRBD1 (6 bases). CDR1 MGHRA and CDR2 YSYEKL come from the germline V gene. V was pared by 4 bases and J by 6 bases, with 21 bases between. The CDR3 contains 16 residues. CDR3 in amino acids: CASSLSGGALIHGYTF. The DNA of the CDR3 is TGCGCCAGCAGCCTGAGCGGGGGGGCGCTTATCCATGGCTACACCTTC.

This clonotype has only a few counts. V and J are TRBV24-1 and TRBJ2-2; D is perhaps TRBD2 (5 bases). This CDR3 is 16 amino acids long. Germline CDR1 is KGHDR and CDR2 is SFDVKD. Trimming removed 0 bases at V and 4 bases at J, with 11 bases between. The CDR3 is CATSDLSSGSTGELFF. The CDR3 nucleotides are TGTGCCACCAGTGATTTGTCCTCGGGGAGCACCGGGGAGCTGTTTTTT.

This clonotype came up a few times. The CDR3 bases are TGTGCCAGCAGCCCCGGGACAGGGGGCTGGTACGAGCAGTACGTC. Translation: CASSPGTGGWYEQYV. V and J are TRBV11-2 and TRBJ2-7; 12 bases line up with TRBD1. Germline CDR1 reads SGHAT; CDR2 reads FQNNGV. CDR3 size: 15 residues. The ends lost 5 bases at V and 4 bases at J; junction bases unmatched: 6.

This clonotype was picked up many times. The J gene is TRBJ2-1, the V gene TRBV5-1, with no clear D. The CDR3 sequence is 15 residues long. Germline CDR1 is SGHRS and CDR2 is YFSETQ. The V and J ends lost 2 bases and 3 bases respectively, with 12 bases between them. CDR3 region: CASSLKGGLYNEQFF. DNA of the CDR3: TGCGCCAGCAGCTTAAAAGGTGGGCTCTACAATGAGCAGTTCTTC.

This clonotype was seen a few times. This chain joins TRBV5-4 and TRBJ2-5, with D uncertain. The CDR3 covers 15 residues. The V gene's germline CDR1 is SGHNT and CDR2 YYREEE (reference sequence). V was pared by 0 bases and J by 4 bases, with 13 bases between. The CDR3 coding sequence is TGTGCCAGCAGCTTGGAAAACCTAAGAGGAGAGACCCAGTACTTC. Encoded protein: CASSLENLRGETQYF.